One T cell receptor (beta chain) is described in this entry. This clone has only a few counts. Its antigen remains unidentified. No base quality information exists; no much larger clone differs at one position. The receptor library was made with the immunoSEQ multiplex PCR assay. RNA was extracted from all samples and reverse transcribed into cDNA as template for TCR sequencing. First-strand cDNA was synthesized using SuperScript III with a 2:1 mix of oligo-dT and random hexamers. A synthetic immune receptor repertoire was used to assess amplification bias, and residual bias was removed computationally. In the original analysis: After raw reads were preprocessed to remove errors, the CDR3 was defined following IMGT conventions as running from the conserved cysteine to phenylalanine. Clonality was computed as 1 minus the Shannon entropy, with the entropy normalized by log2 of the number of productive unique TCRs. Whether each scalp clone was CD4 or CD8 was inferred by checking scalp TCRbeta sequences against the CD4 and CD8 repertoires from sorted blood. The immuneACCESS repertoire file appears here via TCRdb, limited to in-frame rearrangements. These files lack a portion of the clones; in checked studies, under half of the deficit traces to unresolved V genes, and the cause of the others is not known. The V and J calls and clone size come from that table; D and trimming were worked out from the DNA. This sample gives roughly 120,000 clones in total; roughly two fifths of them show up just once. In total, the top ten clones hold roughly 3.3% of the sample.

The data were obtained in a study of CD8+ T cells in alopecia areata (dated by TCRdb to the late 2010s). Context from the whole study: The treated patients took part in an open-label pilot trial in which moderate-to-severe alopecia areata was treated with oral tofacitinib at 5 to 10 mg twice daily. Biopsies were taken from tofacitinib-treated patients at baseline and at 4 and 24 weeks of treatment, and a later scalp biopsy was taken in several of the tofacitinib-treated patients. Patients received tofacitinib for 6 to 18 months and were then followed off drug for 6 months to check for delayed response and recurrence. Scalp clonality was compared across normal scalp (n=4), patchy alopecia areata scalp (n=8), and alopecia totalis/universalis scalp (n=8). RNA was obtained with the PAXgene miRNA kit for fixed scalp, the miRNeasy kit for PBMCs, and the RNeasy kit for mouse skin. In both human patients and the C3H/HeJ mouse model, the study applied high-throughput TCRbeta sequencing to look at T cell clonal expansion in alopecia areata. Human TCRbeta sequencing covered scalp tissue and sorted CD4+ and CD8+ peripheral blood T cells from patchy and totalis/universalis alopecia areata patients and healthy controls. immunoSEQ multiplex PCR using 35 Vbeta forward primers and 13 Jbeta reverse primers was used to amplify TCRbeta CDR3 regions. What the study reported, not specific to this receptor: TCR sequences shared between patients were less clear than in mice, possibly partly because of HLA diversity in the patient population. Higher clonality and more expanded CD8+ clones were observed in lesional scalp than in normal scalp, particularly in alopecia totalis/universalis, a finding suggestive of antigenic drive. Resident alphabeta T cells in normal human skin are also sequenced, complicating scalp TCR repertoire analysis, unlike mouse skin dominated by gammadelta T cells.

From alopecia areata patients, peripheral blood was collected along with lesional scalp punch biopsies. PBMCs were separated by density centrifugation and stained for CD3, CD4 and CD8, after which CD4+ and CD8+ T cells were sorted on a FACSAria. CDR1 MDHEN and CDR2 SYDVKM were looked up in the germline V gene. Relative to germline, V is missing 6 bases and J is missing 3 bases, with 5 bases of the junction outside any gene match. The CDR3 measures 14 amino acids from cysteine to phenylalanine. The kept DNA is CDR3 alone, 42 bases in frame from the first base. The chain joins TRBV28 to TRBJ1-2, with 9 junctional bases fitting TRBD1. The sample taken for sequencing was CD4+ T cells sorted from blood. The TCR was taken from a human donor with alopecia areata. The CDR3 corresponds to CASRLQGADYGYTF. The DNA reads as follows: TGTGCCAGCAGATTACAGGGGGCCGACTATGGCTACACCTTC.